The clone carrying this T cell receptor (beta chain) was observed at least ten times. Its antigen is not identified. The record originates from a study of T cells in Graves' hyperthyroidism and ophthalmopathy. The wider study: Peripheral blood was collected at initial diagnosis, before any treatment.

Notes on the study in general: Ophthalmopathy, as predicted by the model, came a median around 7 months after the prediction. Most thyroid clonotypes that were expanded above 0.001 also turned up in blood.

RNA transcripts gave rise to amplified TCR beta CDR3 regions. Using the HTBI primer set, a first-round RT-PCR was run on the TCR CDR3. TCRdb used MiXCR to reprocess the multiplex PCR reads, holding one entry per CDR3 protein. The table has about 400,000 distinct CDR3 sequences, less than 15% seen once. V gave up 1 base and J gave up 10 bases, with 13 bases separating them. The length of the CDR3 is 13 residues. CDR1 and CDR2 (germline): SGHVS, FQNEAQ. An absence of ophthalmopathy progression within 18 months meant stable Graves' hyperthyroidism. Sequencing used blood. The sequence was collected from a young woman with Graves' hyperthyroidism. The chain recombines TRBV7-8 with TRBJ1-1; possibly TRBD1 for D (6 bases). The CDR3, as DNA: TGTGCCAGCAGCTTAGGTGGGGGGCGAGTAGCTTTCTTT. The encoded protein is CASSLGGGRVAFF. The whole variable domain, remainder taken from reference TRBV7-8 and TRBJ1-1, is GAGVSQSPRYKVAKRGQDVALRCDPISGHVSLFWYQQALGQGPEFLTYFQNEAQLDKSGLPSDRFFAERPEGSVSTLKIQRTQQEDSAVYLCASSLGGGRVAFFGQGTRLTVV.